A single sample is the source of the 27 T cell receptor beta chains below, sequenced in a study of Ad26.COV2.S vaccination and SARS-CoV-2 variants. Clones were sequenced by immunoSEQ multiplex PCR, and TCRdb holds only the in-frame ones, with some missing. This sample carries over 400,000 clones, 90% of them seen once, and the ten largest clones take around 4.5%. Documented treatment: some 20 received Ad26.COV2.S at low or high dose, single or two shots; roughly 5 received placebo; per-sample allocation not given. The samples date from day 63 after the first vaccine or placebo injection. The starting material was peripheral blood, obtained in a trial of Ad26.COV2.S vaccine versus placebo. These receptors came from a person between 18 and 59 years old who received the Ad26.COV2.S COVID-19 vaccine or a placebo.

The chain has TRBV6-5 and TRBJ2-7, with D unclear. Per the germline V gene, CDR1 is MNHEY and CDR2 is SVGAGI. V lost 1 base, J lost 2 bases, and 15 bases lay in between. The CDR3 runs to 16 residues. Written as DNA, the CDR3 is TGTGCCAGCAGTTACTTTAGGGAATACTTCCCCTACGAGCAGTACTTC. It yields the protein CASSYFREYFPYEQYF.

CDR3 nucleotide sequence: TGTGCCAGTAGTATAGATCGTTCTGGACTAGCGGGAGGGCCAGACACAGATACGCAGTATTTT. Residues: CASSIDRSGLAGGPDTDTQYF. The V call is TRBV19, the J call TRBJ2-3, with 15 bases aligning to TRBD2. J gave up 2 bases and V 0 bases, and 12 bases lay outside the gene matches. CDR3 length: 21 residues. Per germline, CDR1 LNHDA and CDR2 SQIVND (reference sequence).

The chain joins TRBV2 to TRBJ1-2; D gene uncertain. This CDR3 has 13 amino acids. Per germline, CDR1 SNHLY and CDR2 FYNNEI. V lost 6 bases, J lost 0 bases, and 8 bases lay in between. CDR3 DNA: TGTGCCAGCAGGGTCACCTCTAACTATGGCTACACCTTC. This sequence encodes CASRVTSNYGYTF.

This rearrangement joins TRBV5-5 to TRBJ1-5; D unclear. Trimming cost V 2 bases and J 4 bases, with 10 bases left between them. The CDR3 consists of 14 residues. The germline CDR1 and CDR2 sequences are SGHKS and YYEKEE (reference sequence). The CDR3 DNA is TGTGCCAGCAGCTTCGGGCCTTATAATCAGCCCCAGCATTTT. It yields the protein CASSFGPYNQPQHF.

This clone has a single count. The rearrangement uses TRBV5-6 and TRBJ2-7; D assignment may be TRBD1 or TRBD2 (5 bases each). Per the germline V gene, CDR1 is SGHDT and CDR2 is YYEEEE. The CDR3 contains 15 residues. Trimming pared 1 base from V and 3 bases from J, leaving 14 bases between. CDR3 region: CASSLYQGDFYEQYF. The DNA of the CDR3 is TGTGCCAGCAGCTTGTACCAGGGAGATTTCTACGAGCAGTACTTC.

This clone came up once. This rearrangement joins TRBV28 to TRBJ1-2; no clear D. Trimming left V 6 bases short and J 6 bases short, with 17 bases between. Germline V lookup: CDR1 MDHEN, CDR2 SYDVKM. The CDR3 has 14 residues. For the CDR3, the DNA is TGTGCCAGCAGCCGCGCGATACTTCTGAATGGCTACACCTTC. Amino acid sequence: CASSRAILLNGYTF.

The chain combines TRBV6-1 with TRBJ2-2; 11 bases fit TRBD2. This CDR3 spans 17 amino acids. The V and J ends lost 6 bases and 0 bases, in that order; junction bases with no gene match: 6. The germline gives CDR1 MNHNS, CDR2 SASEGT. As DNA, the CDR3 is TGTGCCAGCAGCGAATGGGGACTAGCGGCGAACACCGGGGAGCTGTTTTTT. Translation: CASSEWGLAANTGELFF.

The V gene is TRBV18, the J gene TRBJ1-1; D unresolved. CDR3 size: 13 residues. Trimming removed 2 bases from V and 3 bases from J, with 7 bases in between. CDR1 and CDR2 (germline): KGHSH, LQKENI. CDR3 bases: TGTGCCAGCTCACCAGAAGTGGACACTGAAGCTTTCTTT. Translating gives CASSPEVDTEAFF.

Only one count was recorded for this clone. The chain links TRBV7-7 to TRBJ2-3, with D tentatively TRBD1 (5 bases). The CDR3 length is 14 residues. Germline CDR1 SSHAT, CDR2 FNYEAQ (reference sequence). The CDR3 reads CASSQGLSTDTQYF. DNA for the CDR3: TGTGCTAGCTCCCAGGGCCTCAGCACAGATACGCAGTATTTT.

V is TRBV2 and J is TRBJ1-1; 8 nucleotides agree with TRBD1. Germline CDR1 and CDR2: SNHLY and FYNNEI. The trim removed 5 bases at V and 4 bases at J, leaving 6 bases unmatched. The CDR3 contains 14 residues. In DNA form, the CDR3 reads TGTGCCAGCAGTACACGACAGGGGACCACTGAAGCTTTCTTT. Its protein is CASSTRQGTTEAFF.

A few counts support this clone. The chain employs TRBV27 and TRBJ1-5, with 7 bases lining up with TRBD1. The CDR3 consists of 14 residues. Losses at the gene ends were 6 bases for V and 4 bases for J; bases not matched to a gene: 6. From germline, CDR1 is MNHEY and CDR2 SMNVEV (reference sequence). CDR3 nucleotides: TGTGCCAGCAGAAGGACAGGAGAGAATCAGCCCCAGCATTTT. It yields the protein CASRRTGENQPQHF.

The chain employs TRBV21-1 and TRBJ1-5. TRBV21-1 is a known pseudogene. The CDR3 sequence is 15 residues long. The CDR3 loop reads CASSKMVFSNQPQHF. The CDR3 DNA follows: TGTGCCAGCAGCAAAATGGTATTTAGCAATCAGCCCCAGCATTTT.

This clone turned up a few times. The chain joins TRBV5-4 to TRBJ2-7; D may be TRBD1 (6 bases). Trimming removed 4 bases at V and 6 bases at J, with 11 bases between. This CDR3 is 12 amino acids long. Germline-derived CDR1 and CDR2 are SGHNT and YYREEE (reference sequence). The CDR3 region has the DNA TGTGCCAGCAGCGCTACAGGGAGCGAGCAGTACTTC. Translating gives CASSATGSEQYF.

The rearrangement joins TRBV7-9 to TRBJ2-3, with a tentative D call TRBD1 (5 bases). V lost 5 bases, J lost 2 bases, and 14 bases lay in between. The germline CDR1 and CDR2 sequences are SEHNR and FQNEAQ (reference sequence). CDR3 length equals 15 residues. Here the CDR3 DNA reads TGTGCCAGCAGCGACAGACGAGGAATCACAGATACGCAGTATTTT. It codes for CASSDRRGITDTQYF. The whole variable domain, remainder taken from reference TRBV7-9 and TRBJ2-3, is DTGVSQNPRHKITKRGQNVTFRCDPISEHNRLYWYRQTLGQGPEFLTYFQNEAQLEKSRLLSDRFSAERPKGSFSTLEIQRTEQGDSAMYLCASSDRRGITDTQYFGPGTRLTVL.

This clone was picked up a small number of times. J is TRBJ2-7 and V is TRBV29-1, with 8 bases identical to TRBD1. The CDR3 is 13 residues long. The junction had 5 bases not matched to a gene; V was cut back by 1 base and J by 6 bases. Germline loops: CDR1 SQVTM, CDR2 ANQGSEA. As DNA, the CDR3 is TGCAGCGTTGAAGGTGACAGGGGCGCCGAGCAGTACTTC. Protein: CSVEGDRGAEQYF.

This clone came up once. The chain carries TRBV4-2 and TRBJ2-2, with D possibly being TRBD1 or TRBD2 (6 bases each). V lost 1 base and J 4 bases, leaving 16 bases between the germline ends. The germline V gene encodes CDR1 LGHNA and CDR2 YNFKEQ. The CDR3 sequence is 17 residues long. The CDR3 region is CASSQGGRGQRTGELFF. The CDR3, as DNA: TGTGCCAGCAGCCAAGGCGGTCGGGGGCAACGCACCGGGGAGCTGTTTTTT.

This chain joins TRBV5-5 and TRBJ2-3, with 8 bases lining up with TRBD1. CDR1 and CDR2 (germline): SGHKS, YYEKEE (reference sequence). CDR3 length: 16 residues. V was clipped by 6 bases and J by 3 bases; unmatched bases: 12. The CDR3 loop reads CASIGASHRGTDTQYF. CDR3 DNA: TGTGCCAGCATAGGGGCAAGTCACAGGGGGACAGATACGCAGTATTTT.

The V call is TRBV7-8, the J call TRBJ2-6; no reliable D call. This CDR3 contains 15 residues. Germline CDR1 and CDR2: SGHVS and FQNEAQ. With 5 bases removed from V and 0 bases from J, the gap between germline ends came to 8 bases. This chain's CDR3 is CASSPYISGANVLTF. The CDR3 coding sequence is TGTGCCAGCAGCCCATATATCTCTGGGGCCAACGTCCTGACTTTC.

In the case of this clone: Additional DNA sequences in this sample encode the identical CDR3. The chain uses TRBV12-3 or TRBV12-4 and TRBJ2-7; 8 bases align to TRBD2. The CDR3 loop spans 13 amino acids. The V and J ends lost 1 base and 4 bases, in that order; junction bases with no gene match: 0. In nucleotides, the CDR3 is TGTGCCAGCAGTTTAGGCGGGGGGTACGAGCAGTACTTC. Its translation: CASSLGGGYEQYF.

The chain joins TRBV5-1 to TRBJ2-1, with TRBD2 as a possible D gene (5 bases). V lost 0 bases and J 7 bases, leaving 14 bases between the germline ends. The germline V gene has CDR1 SGHRS and CDR2 YFSETQ. The CDR3 consists of 15 residues. CDR3 nucleotides: TGCGCCAGCAGCTTGGCCGGAGGCCCTGGAAATGAGCAGTTCTTC. Protein sequence: CASSLAGGPGNEQFF.

Turning to this clone: Other DNA sequences of this sample code for an identical CDR3. The chain joins TRBV11-2 to TRBJ1-3, with D unresolved. Germline V CDR1 and CDR2: SGHAT, FQNNGV. V lost 1 base and J lost 4, with 2 bases in between. The CDR3 sequence is 12 residues long. The CDR3: CASSLGGNTIYF. CDR3 nucleotide sequence: TGTGCCAGCAGCTTAGGCGGAAACACCATATATTTT.

This clone came up a few times. The chain is built from TRBV19 and TRBJ1-5, with TRBD1 as a possible D gene (6 bases). CDR1 LNHDA and CDR2 SQIVND come from the germline V gene (reference sequence). The V and J ends lost 2 bases and 3 bases respectively, with 14 bases between them. CDR3 length: 16 residues. CDR3 sequence: CASSIRQGRSNQPQHF. CDR3 in DNA: TGTGCCAGTAGTATAAGGCAGGGGAGGTCCAATCAGCCCCAGCATTTT.

The chain couples TRBV3-1 (or the pseudogene TRBV3-2) to TRBJ2-7; D unresolved. V was clipped by 4 bases and J by 1 base, with 11 bases between them. The CDR3 length is 14 residues. Per germline, CDR1 LGHDT and CDR2 YNNKEL (reference sequence). In nucleotides, the CDR3 is TGTGCCAGCAGCCGCTTTGGCGATTCCTACGAGCAGTACTTC. Its protein product is CASSRFGDSYEQYF.

This chain joins TRBV7-9 and TRBJ1-3; D uncertain. Germline loops: CDR1 SEHNR, CDR2 FQNEAQ (reference sequence). Between the trimmed V and J ends, which lost 1 base and 2 bases, there was a span of 9 bases. The length of the CDR3 is 15 residues. CDR3 residues: CASSLVTRPGNTIYF. CDR3 bases: TGTGCCAGCAGCTTAGTAACCAGGCCTGGAAACACCATATATTTT.

V usage is TRBV30 and J usage is TRBJ2-7, with unresolved D. Germline loops: CDR1 GTSNPN, CDR2 SVGIG (reference sequence). V lost 3 bases and J lost 5, with 14 bases in between. This CDR3 is 13 amino acids long. CDR3 amino acids: CAWSPGLADEQYF. CDR3 DNA sequence: TGTGCCTGGAGCCCCGGTTTAGCTGACGAGCAGTACTTC.

The chain combines TRBV28 with TRBJ1-5; D ambiguous. The CDR3 runs 11 residues. Germline V gives CDR1 MDHEN, CDR2 SYDVKM. The V end lost 6 bases, the J end lost 10 bases, and 10 bases lay between the germline ends. CDR3 region: CASSDGVPQHF. CDR3 sequence (DNA): TGTGCCAGCAGCGACGGGGTTCCCCAGCATTTT.

The rearrangement links TRBV28 to TRBJ2-1, with D possibly matching TRBD2 (6 bases). Looked up from germline, CDR1 is MDHEN and CDR2 is SYDVKM. Deletions cut 6 bases from V and 6 bases from J, with 18 bases between. This CDR3 contains 15 residues. The CDR3, as DNA: TGTGCCAGCAGGGCCTGGGCCGAGGGACTCAATGAGCAGTTCTTC. It encodes CASRAWAEGLNEQFF.